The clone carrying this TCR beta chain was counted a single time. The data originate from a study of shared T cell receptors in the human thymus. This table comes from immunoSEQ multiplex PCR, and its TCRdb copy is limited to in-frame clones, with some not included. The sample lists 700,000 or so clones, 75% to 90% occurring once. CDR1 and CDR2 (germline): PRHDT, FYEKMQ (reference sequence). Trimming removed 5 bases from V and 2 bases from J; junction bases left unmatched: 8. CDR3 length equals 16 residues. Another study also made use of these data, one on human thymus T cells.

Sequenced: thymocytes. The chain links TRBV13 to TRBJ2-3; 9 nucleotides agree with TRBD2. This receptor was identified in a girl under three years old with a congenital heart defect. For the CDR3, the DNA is TGTGCCAGCAGCAGCAACAGCGGGGGGATCACAGATACGCAGTATTTT. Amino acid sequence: CASSSNSGGITDTQYF.